A single sample gave rise to the 11 T cell receptor beta chains below, sequenced in a study of shared clonotypes between healthy human individuals. Only in-frame clones appear in the TCRdb table, and some are missing; sequencing was by immunoSEQ multiplex PCR. Of under 1,900,000 clones in the sample, approximately 98.5% were seen once. The sample comprised naive CD4+ T cells sorted from blood. This sample's subset: CD45RA+ positively selected. These receptors were taken from a man aged 25 to 40 in good health.

This chain uses TRBV5-1 with TRBJ2-5; 11 bases are shared with TRBD1. The germline V gene encodes CDR1 SGHRS and CDR2 YFSETQ. This CDR3 has 15 amino acids. V shed 3 bases and J 4 bases; nucleotides not matched to a gene: 5. CDR3 region: CASSYGTGGRETQYF. CDR3 coding DNA: TGCGCCAGCAGCTATGGGACAGGGGGTAGAGAGACCCAGTACTTC.

The genes are TRBV11-2 and TRBJ2-3, with TRBD1 matching over 10 bases. The junction had 10 bases not matched to a gene; V was cut back by 3 bases and J by 4 bases. The CDR3 has 17 residues. The germline gives CDR1 SGHAT, CDR2 FQNNGV. The CDR3 region has the DNA TGTGCCAGCAGCTTCCTTTCCCGGGACAGGGGCTCAGATACGCAGTATTTT. Translated, it gives CASSFLSRDRGSDTQYF.

V is TRBV28 and J is TRBJ2-7; 10 bases agree with TRBD1. The CDR3 contains 14 residues. From germline, CDR1 is MDHEN and CDR2 SYDVKM. V shed 10 bases and J 3 bases; nucleotides not matched to a gene: 9. The CDR3 sequence is CATTRWTGGYEQYF. The CDR3 DNA is TGTGCCACCACGCGGTGGACAGGGGGCTACGAGCAGTACTTC.

J is TRBJ2-2 and V is TRBV5-1, with TRBD1 matching over 10 bases. CDR3 length: 15 amino acids. Germline values: CDR1 SGHRS, CDR2 YFSETQ. The junction had 9 bases not matched to a gene; V was cut back by 7 bases and J by 6 bases. The CDR3 region has the DNA TGCGCCAGCGAAGGAGGGACAGGGGTCCCCGGGGAGCTGTTTTTT. This codes for CASEGGTGVPGELFF.

The CDR3 reads CASSMPGTHETQYF. CDR3 DNA sequence: TGTGCCAGCAGCATGCCCGGGACACACGAGACCCAGTACTTC. The genes are TRBV5-6 and TRBJ2-5; D may be TRBD1 (6 bases). Trimming stripped 4 bases from V and 5 bases from J, with 15 bases between. Per the germline V gene, CDR1 is SGHDT and CDR2 is YYEEEE. The CDR3 is 14 residues long. The whole variable domain, remainder taken from reference TRBV5-6 and TRBJ2-5, is DAGVTQSPTHLIKTRGQQVTLRCSPKSGHDTVSWYQQALGQGPQFIFQYYEEEERQRGNFPDRFSGHQFPNYSSELNVNALLLGDSALYLCASSMPGTHETQYFGPGTRLLVL.

This clone was detected only once. The chain links TRBV6-4 to TRBJ2-2; perhaps TRBD2 as D (5 bases). Trimming shortened V by 2 bases and J by 5 bases, and 9 bases separated the two germline ends. This CDR3 is built from 14 residues. Per germline, CDR1 MRHNA and CDR2 SNTAGT. CDR3: CASSDNGDTGELFF. The CDR3 DNA sequence: TGTGCCAGCAGTGACAACGGGGATACCGGGGAGCTGTTTTTT.

The chain carries TRBV11-2 and TRBJ2-3; TRBD1 matches 10 bases. J gave up 3 bases and V 5 bases, and 5 bases lay outside the gene matches. The CDR3 is made up of 15 amino acids. Germline CDR1 is SGHAT and CDR2 is FQNNGV. The CDR3 here is CASSHPGQGTDTQYF. CDR3 DNA: TGTGCCAGCAGCCATCCGGGACAGGGGACAGATACGCAGTATTTT.

V usage is TRBV13 and J usage is TRBJ1-1; D is possibly TRBD1 (5 bases). Germline CDR1 PRHDT, CDR2 FYEKMQ (reference sequence). The CDR3 runs to 13 residues. V was trimmed by 5 bases and J by 7 bases, leaving 14 bases between them. CDR3 DNA: TGTGCCAGCAGCCCCCGGACACAAGTTGAAGCTTTCTTT. Protein: CASSPRTQVEAFF.

The chain is built from TRBV9 and TRBJ1-1; D gene uncertain. Germline CDR1 is SGDLS and CDR2 is YYNGEE. The length of the CDR3 is 14 residues. The V end was cut by 2 bases, the J end by 1 base, with 9 bases between. CDR3 DNA: TGTGCCAGCAGCGTCCTAGGCCAGAACACTGAAGCTTTCTTT. Its protein is CASSVLGQNTEAFF. Based on the CDR3 plus reference TRBV9 and TRBJ1-1, the full variable domain is DSGVTQTPKHLITATGQRVTLRCSPRSGDLSVYWYQQSLDQGLQFLIQYYNGEERAKGNILERFSAQQFPDLHSELNLSSLELGDSALYFCASSVLGQNTEAFFGQGTRLTVV.

The chain has TRBV6-5 and TRBJ2-7, with D perhaps TRBD1 (5 bases). The CDR3 covers 13 residues. Germline-derived CDR1 and CDR2 are MNHEY and SVGAGI. The germline V and J ends were trimmed by 5 bases and 2 bases, with 10 bases remaining between them. The DNA for the CDR3 is TGTGCCAGCAGTGCCGACAGCCCCTACGAGCAGTACTTC. Translated, it gives CASSADSPYEQYF.

The rearrangement uses TRBV25-1 and TRBJ2-1, with D possibly TRBD2 on 6 matching bases. The CDR3 is 13 amino acids. Germline lookup yields CDR1 MGHDK and CDR2 SYGVNS. Trimming removed 4 bases at V and 9 bases at J, with 13 bases between. The CDR3 DNA follows: TGTGCCAGCAGTGGCCCGGGAGCGGTTGAGCAGTTCTTC. It translates to CASSGPGAVEQFF. Together with reference TRBV25-1 and TRBJ2-1, the CDR3 gives the full variable domain: EADIYQTPRYLVIGTGKKITLECSQTMGHDKMYWYQQDPGMELHLIHYSYGVNSTEKGDLSSESTVSRIRTEHFPLTLESARPSHTSQYLCASSGPGAVEQFFGPGTRLTVL.